This TCR beta chain was retrieved from a study of regulatory and conventional T cells in RAG deficiency (dated by TCRdb to 2016 to 2017). Regarding the research as a whole: High-throughput TCR beta sequencing was used to compare the diversity and composition of the Treg, conventional CD4+ and CD8+ T cell repertoires of RAG-deficient patients with those of healthy controls.

The library relied on the immunoSEQ multiplex PCR assay. Rearranged TCR beta chain products were amplified from genomic DNA of sorted T-cell subsets and sequenced. The authors processed their data as follows. Shannon entropy and Simpson indices were used to measure the diversity of productive TCR beta rearrangements in each repertoire. Clonal expansion was assessed using the summed frequency of the 100 most abundant productive TCR beta clonotypes among total reads. A self-reactivity index based on amino acid usage at CDR3beta positions 6 and 7 was applied to the TRB repertoires. Repertoire analyses used two-way ANOVA; flow cytometric analyses used Student t or Mann-Whitney tests. The clones in this table, taken by TCRdb from immuneACCESS, are in-frame only. Not every clone is retained; where verified, under half of the shortfall comes from an unresolved V gene, and the cause of the rest is unknown. The V and J calls and clone size are taken from that table; D and trimming were inferred from the DNA. Here the sample has 10,000 to 15,000 clones; approximately 94% occur a single time. The ten largest clonotypes hold 1.3% to 1.5% of the sample.

On the study overall, not on this receptor specifically: Markedly lower Shannon entropy and higher Simpson indices were observed in RAG-deficient patients than in control T-cell subpopulations. Compared with controls, Omenn syndrome and CID/AS patients had roughly 98-fold fewer unique TCR beta sequences in Treg cells, but only about 9.8-fold fewer in the other subsets. Rather than being bona fide Treg cells, the sorted CD25-high CD127-low cells in Omenn syndrome patients may represent peripherally activated cells. All patient T-cell subsets had shorter CDR3 lengths; Omenn syndrome patients showed >85% Treg-Tconv repertoire overlap at nucleotide and amino acid level. Some T-cell subset analyses were not performed for some subjects.

The CDR3 holds 14 amino acids from the cysteine to the phenylalanine. The sequence is cut down to CDR3 DNA, 42 bases in frame from base 1. V loses 3 bases, J loses 3 bases, and the germline ends lie 11 bases apart. CDR1 and CDR2 (MDHEN, SYDVKM) derive from the germline V gene. Before genomic DNA extraction, regulatory T cells were isolated from blood as CD4+CD25-high CD127-low cells. Repertoire analyses used several healthy control donors as the comparison group. About this clone itself: Its antigen is currently not known. No quality values exist for individual bases; no much larger clone is one base distant.

The data also belong to a second study, concerning regulatory T cells. That second publication adds: In the multiplex PCR, 52 forward TRBV primers and 13 reverse TRBJ primers were used, and assay-based and computational corrections were applied for amplification bias. In patients, repertoires had restricted unique TRB V-J pairs and skewed V and J gene usage, with regulatory T cells showing the most marked changes. The study compared T-cell receptor beta repertoires of sorted regulatory, conventional CD4+ and CD8+ T cells between CD3G-deficient patients and healthy controls. Ficoll density separation was used to isolate peripheral blood mononuclear cells. Rearranged TRB loci were amplified from genomic DNA by multiplex PCR within the immunoSEQ assay. TRB amplicons were sequenced using an Illumina HiSeq platform. Raw sequences were error-filtered and aligned to reference gene sequences by custom algorithms, then analyzed with the immunoSEQ online tools. Frequencies of productive and nonproductive TRB rearrangements were assessed among unique sequences as well as among total sequences. Groups were compared by t tests, Mann-Whitney tests or two-way ANOVA performed in Prism software.

The material sequenced was CD127- CD25+ CD4+ Tregs sorted from blood. The rearranged chain carries TRBV28 and TRBJ1-2; a tentative D call is TRBD1 (6 bases match). The origin of this receptor is a human donor in good health. The nucleotide sequence reads as follows: TGTGCCAGCAGTTTCCCCAGGGGTGACTATGGCTACACCTTC. This encodes CASSFPRGDYGYTF.